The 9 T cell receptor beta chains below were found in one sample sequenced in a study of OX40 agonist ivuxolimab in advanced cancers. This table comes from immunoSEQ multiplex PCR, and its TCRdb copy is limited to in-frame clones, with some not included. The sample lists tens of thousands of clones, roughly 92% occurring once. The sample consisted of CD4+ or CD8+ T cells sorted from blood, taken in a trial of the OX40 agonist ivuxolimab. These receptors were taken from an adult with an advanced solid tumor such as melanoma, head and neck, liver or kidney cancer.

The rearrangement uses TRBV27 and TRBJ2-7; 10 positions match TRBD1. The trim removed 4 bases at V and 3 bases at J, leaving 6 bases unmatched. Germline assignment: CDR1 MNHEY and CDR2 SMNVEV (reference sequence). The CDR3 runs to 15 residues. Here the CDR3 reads CASSSGQGEIYEQYF. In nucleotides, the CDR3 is TGTGCCAGCAGTTCAGGACAGGGGGAAATCTACGAGCAGTACTTC.

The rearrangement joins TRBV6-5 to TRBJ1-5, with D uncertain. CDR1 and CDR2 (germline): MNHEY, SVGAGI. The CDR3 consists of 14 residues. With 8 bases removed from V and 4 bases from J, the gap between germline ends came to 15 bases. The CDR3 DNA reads TGTGCCAGCGGGTTGGGGAGGGCTAATCAGCCCCAGCATTTT. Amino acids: CASGLGRANQPQHF.

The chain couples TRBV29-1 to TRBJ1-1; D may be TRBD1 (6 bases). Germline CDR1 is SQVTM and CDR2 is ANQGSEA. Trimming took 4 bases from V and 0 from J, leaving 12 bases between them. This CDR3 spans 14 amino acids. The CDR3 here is CSVAVRGMNTEAFF. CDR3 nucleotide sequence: TGCAGCGTTGCGGTCAGGGGTATGAACACTGAAGCTTTCTTT.

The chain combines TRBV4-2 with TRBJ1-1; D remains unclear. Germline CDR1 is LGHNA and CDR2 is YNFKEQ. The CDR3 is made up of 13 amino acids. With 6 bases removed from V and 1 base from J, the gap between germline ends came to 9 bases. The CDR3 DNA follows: TGTGCCAGCAGATACCCCGGGAACACTGAAGCTTTCTTT. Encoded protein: CASRYPGNTEAFF.

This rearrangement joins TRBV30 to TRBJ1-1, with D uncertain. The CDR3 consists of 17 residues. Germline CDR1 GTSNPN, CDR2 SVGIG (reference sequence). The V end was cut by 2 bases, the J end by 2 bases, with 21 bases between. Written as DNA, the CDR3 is TGTGCCTGGAGTAGTTTGGCGTTGGAGTGGGCCAACACTGAAGCTTTCTTT. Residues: CAWSSLALEWANTEAFF. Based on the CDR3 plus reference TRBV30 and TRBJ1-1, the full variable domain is SQTIHQWPATLVQPVGSPLSLECTVEGTSNPNLYWYRQAAGRGLQLLFYSVGIGQISSEVPQNLSASRPQDRQFILSSKKLLLSDSGFYLCAWSSLALEWANTEAFFGQGTRLTVV.

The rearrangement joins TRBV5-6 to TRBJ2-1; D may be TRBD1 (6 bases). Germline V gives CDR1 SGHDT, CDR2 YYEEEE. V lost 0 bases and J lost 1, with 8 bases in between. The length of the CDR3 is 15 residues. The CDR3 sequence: CASSLGQGSYNEQFF. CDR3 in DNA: TGTGCCAGCAGCTTGGGCCAGGGGTCCTACAATGAGCAGTTCTTC.

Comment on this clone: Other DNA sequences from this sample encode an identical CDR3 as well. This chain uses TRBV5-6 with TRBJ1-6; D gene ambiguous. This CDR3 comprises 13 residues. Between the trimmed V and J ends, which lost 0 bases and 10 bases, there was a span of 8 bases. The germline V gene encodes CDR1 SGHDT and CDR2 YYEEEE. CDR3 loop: CASSLGLGSPLHF. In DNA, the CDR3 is TGTGCCAGCAGCTTGGGCCTGGGGTCACCCCTCCACTTT.

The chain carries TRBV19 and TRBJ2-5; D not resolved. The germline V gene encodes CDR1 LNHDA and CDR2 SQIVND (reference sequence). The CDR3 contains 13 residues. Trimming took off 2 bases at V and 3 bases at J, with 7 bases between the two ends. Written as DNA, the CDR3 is TGTGCCAGTAGTATACTTTTAGAAGAGACCCAGTACTTC. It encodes CASSILLEETQYF.

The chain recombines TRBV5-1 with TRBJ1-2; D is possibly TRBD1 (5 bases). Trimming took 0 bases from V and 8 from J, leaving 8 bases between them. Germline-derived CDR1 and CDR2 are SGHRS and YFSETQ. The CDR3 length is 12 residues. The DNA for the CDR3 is TGCGCCAGCAGCTTGGCCGGGGGAGGCTACACCTTC. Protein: CASSLAGGGYTF.